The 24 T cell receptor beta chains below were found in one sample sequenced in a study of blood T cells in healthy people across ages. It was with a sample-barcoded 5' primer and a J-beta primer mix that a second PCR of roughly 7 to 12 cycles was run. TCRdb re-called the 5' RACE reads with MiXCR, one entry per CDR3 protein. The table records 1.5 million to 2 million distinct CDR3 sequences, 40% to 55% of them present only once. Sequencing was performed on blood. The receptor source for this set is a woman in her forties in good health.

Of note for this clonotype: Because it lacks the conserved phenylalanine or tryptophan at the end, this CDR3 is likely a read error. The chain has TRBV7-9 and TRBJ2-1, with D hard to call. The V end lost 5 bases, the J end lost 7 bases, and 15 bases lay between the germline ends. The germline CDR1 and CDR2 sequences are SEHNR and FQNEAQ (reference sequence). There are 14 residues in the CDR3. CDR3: CASSLPGPANEQFL. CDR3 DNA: TGTGCCAGCAGCCTCCCGGGCCCCGCTAATGAGCAGTTCTTA.

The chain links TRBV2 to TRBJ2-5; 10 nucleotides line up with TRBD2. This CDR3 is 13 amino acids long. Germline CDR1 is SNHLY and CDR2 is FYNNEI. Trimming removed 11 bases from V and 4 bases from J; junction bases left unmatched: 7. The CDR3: CADTLAGGETQYF. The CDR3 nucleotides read TGTGCCGACACCTTAGCGGGAGGAGAGACCCAGTACTTC.

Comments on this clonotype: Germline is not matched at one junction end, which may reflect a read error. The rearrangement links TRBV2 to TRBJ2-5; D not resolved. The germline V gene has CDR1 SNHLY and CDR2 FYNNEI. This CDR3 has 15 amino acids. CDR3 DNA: TGTGCCAGTAGTGAACTCTCTAGTGGATCAGAGACCCAGTACTTC. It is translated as CASSELSSGSETQYF.

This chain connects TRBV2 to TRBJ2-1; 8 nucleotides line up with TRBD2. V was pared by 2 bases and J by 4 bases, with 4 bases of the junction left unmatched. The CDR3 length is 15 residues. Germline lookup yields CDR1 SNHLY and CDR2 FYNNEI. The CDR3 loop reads CASSEMRGAYNEQFF. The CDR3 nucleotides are TGTGCCAGCAGTGAAATGCGGGGGGCGTACAATGAGCAGTTCTTC. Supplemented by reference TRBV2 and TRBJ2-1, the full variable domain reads EPEVTQTPSHQVTQMGQEVILRCVPISNHLYFYWYRQILGQKVEFLVSFYNNEISEKSEIFDDQFSVERPDGSNFTLKIRSTKLEDSAMYFCASSEMRGAYNEQFFGPGTRLTVL.

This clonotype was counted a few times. CDR3: CATSDRDRGTDNEQFF. CDR3 nucleotide sequence: TGTGCCACCAGTGACCGGGACAGGGGAACAGACAATGAGCAGTTCTTC. V and J are TRBV24-1 and TRBJ2-1; the match to TRBD1 covers 10 bases. The J segment lost 5 bases and the V segment lost 4 bases, leaving 7 bases of the junction unmatched. The CDR3 is 16 residues long. Germline-derived CDR1 and CDR2 are KGHDR and SFDVKD.

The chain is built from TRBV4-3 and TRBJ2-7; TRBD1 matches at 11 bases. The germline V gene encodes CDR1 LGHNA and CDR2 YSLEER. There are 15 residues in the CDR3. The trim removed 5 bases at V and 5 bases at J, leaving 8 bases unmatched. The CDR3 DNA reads TGCGCCAGCAGCGGAAGGACAGGGGGCACCGACGAGCAGTACTTC. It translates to CASSGRTGGTDEQYF.

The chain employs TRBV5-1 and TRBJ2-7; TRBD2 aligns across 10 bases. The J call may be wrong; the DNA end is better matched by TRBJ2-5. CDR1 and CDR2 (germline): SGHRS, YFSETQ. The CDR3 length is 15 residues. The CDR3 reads CASSLAPSGGETQYF. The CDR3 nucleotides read TGCGCCAGCAGCTTGGCCCCTAGCGGGGGTGAGACCCAGTACTTC.

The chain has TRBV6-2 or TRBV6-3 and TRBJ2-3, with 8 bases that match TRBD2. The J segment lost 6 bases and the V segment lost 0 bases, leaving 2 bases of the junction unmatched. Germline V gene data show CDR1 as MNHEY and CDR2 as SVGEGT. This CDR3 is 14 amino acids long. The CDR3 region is CASSYSTSVDTQYF. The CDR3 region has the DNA TGTGCCAGCAGTTACTCGACTAGCGTTGATACGCAGTATTTT.

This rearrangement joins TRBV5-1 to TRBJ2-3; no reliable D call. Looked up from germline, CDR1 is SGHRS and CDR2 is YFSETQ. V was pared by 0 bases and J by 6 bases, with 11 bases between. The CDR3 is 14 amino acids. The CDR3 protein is CASSLGQPWDTQYF. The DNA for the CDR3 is TGCGCCAGCAGCTTGGGTCAGCCCTGGGATACGCAGTATTTT.

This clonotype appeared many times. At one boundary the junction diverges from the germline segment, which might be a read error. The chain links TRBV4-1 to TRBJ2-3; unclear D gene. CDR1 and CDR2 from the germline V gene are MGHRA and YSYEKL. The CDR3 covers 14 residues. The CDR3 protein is CASSQGAGTDTQYF. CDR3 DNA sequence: TGTGCCAGCAGCCAAGGCGCAGGCACAGATACGCAGTATTTT.

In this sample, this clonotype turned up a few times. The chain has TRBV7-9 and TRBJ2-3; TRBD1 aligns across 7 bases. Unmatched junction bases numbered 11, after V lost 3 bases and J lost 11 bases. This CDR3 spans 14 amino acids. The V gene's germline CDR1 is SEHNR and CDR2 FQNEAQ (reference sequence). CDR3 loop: CASSFPGQLDKQYF. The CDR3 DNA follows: TGTGCCAGCAGCTTCCCGGGACAGCTCGACAAGCAGTATTTT.

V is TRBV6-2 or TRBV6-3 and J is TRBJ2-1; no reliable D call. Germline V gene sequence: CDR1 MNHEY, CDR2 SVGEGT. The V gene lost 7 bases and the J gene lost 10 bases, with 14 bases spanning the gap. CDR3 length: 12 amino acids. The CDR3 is CASNRRIGEQFF. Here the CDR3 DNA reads TGTGCCAGCAATCGCAGGATAGGGGAGCAGTTCTTC.

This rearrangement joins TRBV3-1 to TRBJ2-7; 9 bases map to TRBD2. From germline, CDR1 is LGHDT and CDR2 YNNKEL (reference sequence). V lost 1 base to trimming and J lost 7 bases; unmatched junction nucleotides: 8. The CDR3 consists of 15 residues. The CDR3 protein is CASSQGRPSGEEQYF. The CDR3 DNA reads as TGTGCCAGCAGCCAAGGTCGCCCTAGCGGGGAGGAGCAGTACTTC.

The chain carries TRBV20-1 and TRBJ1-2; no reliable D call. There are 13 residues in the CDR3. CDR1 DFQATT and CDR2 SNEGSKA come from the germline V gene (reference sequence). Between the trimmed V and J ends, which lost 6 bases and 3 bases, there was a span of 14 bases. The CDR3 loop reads CSATPGLYYGYTF. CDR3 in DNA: TGCAGTGCCACCCCTGGTCTCTACTATGGCTACACCTTC.

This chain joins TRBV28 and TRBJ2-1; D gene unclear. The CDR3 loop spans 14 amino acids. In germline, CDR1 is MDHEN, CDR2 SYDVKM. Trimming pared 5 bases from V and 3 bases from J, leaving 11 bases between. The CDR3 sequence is CASSGPAGYNEQFF. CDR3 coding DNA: TGTGCCAGCAGTGGTCCCGCCGGCTACAATGAGCAGTTCTTC.

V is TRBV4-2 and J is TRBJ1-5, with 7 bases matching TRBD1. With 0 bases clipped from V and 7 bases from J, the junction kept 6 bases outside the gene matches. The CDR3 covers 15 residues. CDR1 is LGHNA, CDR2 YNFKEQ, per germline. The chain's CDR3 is CASSQDGQALQPQHF. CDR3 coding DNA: TGTGCCAGCAGCCAAGACGGACAGGCCCTCCAGCCCCAGCATTTT.

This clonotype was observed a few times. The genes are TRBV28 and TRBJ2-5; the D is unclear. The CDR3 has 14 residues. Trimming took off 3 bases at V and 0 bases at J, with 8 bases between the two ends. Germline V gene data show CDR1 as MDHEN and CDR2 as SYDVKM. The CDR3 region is CASSLRAHQETQYF. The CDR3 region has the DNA TGTGCCAGCAGTTTGCGCGCTCACCAAGAGACCCAGTACTTC.

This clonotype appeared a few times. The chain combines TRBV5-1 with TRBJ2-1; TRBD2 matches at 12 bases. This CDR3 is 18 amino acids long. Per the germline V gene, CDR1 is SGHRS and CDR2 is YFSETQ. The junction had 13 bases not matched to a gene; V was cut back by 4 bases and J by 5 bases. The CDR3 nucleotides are TGCGCCAGCAGCCTACTAGCGGGGGGAATCTTGGTAAACAATGAGCAGTTCTTC. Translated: CASSLLAGGILVNNEQFF.

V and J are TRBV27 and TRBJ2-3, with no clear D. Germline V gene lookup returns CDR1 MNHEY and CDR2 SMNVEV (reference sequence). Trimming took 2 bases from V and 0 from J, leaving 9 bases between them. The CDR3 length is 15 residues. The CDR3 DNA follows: TGTGCCAGCAGTTTAAGGGCCCAGAGCACAGATACGCAGTATTTT. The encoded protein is CASSLRAQSTDTQYF.

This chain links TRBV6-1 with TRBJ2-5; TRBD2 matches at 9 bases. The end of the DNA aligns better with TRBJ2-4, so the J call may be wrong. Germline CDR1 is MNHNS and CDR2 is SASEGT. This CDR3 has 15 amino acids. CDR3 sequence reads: CASSGIAGEKNIQYF. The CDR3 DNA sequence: TGTGCCAGCAGTGGAATAGCGGGGGAAAAAAACATTCAGTACTTC.

This chain's CDR3 is CASSLVGIPISQETQYF. The DNA of the CDR3 is TGTGCCAGCAGCTTGGTAGGGATCCCAATTAGCCAAGAGACCCAGTACTTC. This chain connects TRBV7-2 to TRBJ2-5; D gene unclear. The CDR3 extends over 17 amino acids. Per germline, CDR1 SGHTA and CDR2 FQGNSA. Deletions cut 3 bases from V and 1 base from J, with 18 bases between.

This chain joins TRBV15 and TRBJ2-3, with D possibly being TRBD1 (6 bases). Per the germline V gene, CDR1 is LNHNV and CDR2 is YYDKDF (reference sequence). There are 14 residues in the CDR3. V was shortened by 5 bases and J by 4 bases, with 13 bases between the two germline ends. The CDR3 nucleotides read TGTGCCACCAGCGGACCACAGGGCGCAGATACGCAGTATTTT. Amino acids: CATSGPQGADTQYF.

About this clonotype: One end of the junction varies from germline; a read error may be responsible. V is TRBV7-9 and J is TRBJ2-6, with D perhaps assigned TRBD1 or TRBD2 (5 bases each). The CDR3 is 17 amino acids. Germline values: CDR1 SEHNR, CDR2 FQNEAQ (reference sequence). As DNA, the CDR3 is TGTGCCAGCAGCTCCCTAGGGGTTTCGACCGGGGCCAACGTCCCGACTTTC. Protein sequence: CASSSLGVSTGANVPTF.

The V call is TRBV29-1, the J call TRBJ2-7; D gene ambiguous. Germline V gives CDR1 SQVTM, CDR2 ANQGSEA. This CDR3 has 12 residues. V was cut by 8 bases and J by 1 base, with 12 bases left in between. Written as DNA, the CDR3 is TGCAGCATGTGTACTGATTCCTACGAGCAGTACTTC. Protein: CSMCTDSYEQYF.